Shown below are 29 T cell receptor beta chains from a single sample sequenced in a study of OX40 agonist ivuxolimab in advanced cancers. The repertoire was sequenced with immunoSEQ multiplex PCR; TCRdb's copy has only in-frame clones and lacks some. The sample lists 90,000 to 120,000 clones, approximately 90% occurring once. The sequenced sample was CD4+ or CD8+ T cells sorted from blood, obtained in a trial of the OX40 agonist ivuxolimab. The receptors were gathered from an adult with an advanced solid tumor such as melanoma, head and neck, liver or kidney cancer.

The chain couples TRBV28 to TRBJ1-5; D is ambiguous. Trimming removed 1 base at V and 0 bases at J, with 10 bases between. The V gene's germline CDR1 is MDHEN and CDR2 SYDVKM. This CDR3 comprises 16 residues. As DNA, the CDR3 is TGTGCCAGCAGTTTATCACGGTATTATAGCAATCAGCCCCAGCATTTT. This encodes CASSLSRYYSNQPQHF.

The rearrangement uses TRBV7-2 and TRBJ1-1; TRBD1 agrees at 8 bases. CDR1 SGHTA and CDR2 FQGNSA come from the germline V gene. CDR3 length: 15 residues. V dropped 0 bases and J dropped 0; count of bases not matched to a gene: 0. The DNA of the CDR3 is TGTGCCAGCAGCTTAGCGGGACAGGTGAACACTGAAGCTTTCTTT. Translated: CASSLAGQVNTEAFF.

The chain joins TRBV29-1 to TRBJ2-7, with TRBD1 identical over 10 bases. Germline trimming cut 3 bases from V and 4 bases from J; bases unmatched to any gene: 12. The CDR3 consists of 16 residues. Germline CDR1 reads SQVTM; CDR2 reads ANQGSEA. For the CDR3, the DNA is TGCAGCGTTGATCGCCCGGGACAGGGGCCGGGGTACGAGCAGTACTTC. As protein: CSVDRPGQGPGYEQYF.

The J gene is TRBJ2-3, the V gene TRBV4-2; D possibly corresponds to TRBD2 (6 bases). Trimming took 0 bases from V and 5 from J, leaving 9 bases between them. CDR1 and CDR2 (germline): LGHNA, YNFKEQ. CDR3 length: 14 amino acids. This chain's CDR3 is CASSQDWGGDTQYF. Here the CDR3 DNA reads TGTGCCAGCAGCCAAGATTGGGGAGGAGATACGCAGTATTTT.

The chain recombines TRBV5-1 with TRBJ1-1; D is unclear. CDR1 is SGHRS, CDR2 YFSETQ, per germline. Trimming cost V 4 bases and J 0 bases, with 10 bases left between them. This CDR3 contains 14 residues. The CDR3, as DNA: TGCGCCAGCAGCATCGACGGGTTGAACACTGAAGCTTTCTTT. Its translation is CASSIDGLNTEAFF.

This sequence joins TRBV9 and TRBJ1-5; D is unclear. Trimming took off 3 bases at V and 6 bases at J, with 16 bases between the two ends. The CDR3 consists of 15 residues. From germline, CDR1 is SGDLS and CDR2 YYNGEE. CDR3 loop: CASSASPEIGQPQHF. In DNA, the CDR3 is TGTGCCAGCAGCGCAAGTCCCGAAATCGGTCAGCCCCAGCATTTT. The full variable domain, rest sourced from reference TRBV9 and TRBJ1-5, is DSGVTQTPKHLITATGQRVTLRCSPRSGDLSVYWYQQSLDQGLQFLIQYYNGEERAKGNILERFSAQQFPDLHSELNLSSLELGDSALYFCASSASPEIGQPQHFGDGTRLSIL.

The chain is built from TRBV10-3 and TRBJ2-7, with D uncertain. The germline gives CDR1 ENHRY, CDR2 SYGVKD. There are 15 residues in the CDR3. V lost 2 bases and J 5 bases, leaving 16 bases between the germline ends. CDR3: CAISEETQGVNEQYF. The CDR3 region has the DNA TGTGCCATCAGTGAGGAGACCCAAGGCGTGAACGAGCAGTACTTC.

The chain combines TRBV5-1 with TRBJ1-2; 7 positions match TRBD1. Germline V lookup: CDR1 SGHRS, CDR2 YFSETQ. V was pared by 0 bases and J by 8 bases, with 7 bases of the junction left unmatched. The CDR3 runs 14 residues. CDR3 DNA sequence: TGCGCCAGCAGCTTGGCGACAGGGTCGGGCGGCTACACCTTC. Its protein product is CASSLATGSGGYTF. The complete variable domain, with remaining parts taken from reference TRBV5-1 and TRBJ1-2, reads KAGVTQTPRYLIKTRGQQVTLSCSPISGHRSVSWYQQTPGQGLQFLFEYFSETQRNKGNFPGRFSGRQFSNSRSEMNVSTLELGDSALYLCASSLATGSGGYTFGSGTRLTVV.

The CDR3: CASSYGQISYEQYF. The CDR3 nucleotides are TGTGCCAGCAGTTATGGACAGATCTCCTACGAGCAGTACTTC. The chain uses TRBV28 and TRBJ2-7, with D perhaps matching TRBD1 (6 bases). V lost 4 bases and J lost 0, with 10 bases in between. CDR3 length equals 14 residues. CDR1 and CDR2 from the germline V gene are MDHEN and SYDVKM.

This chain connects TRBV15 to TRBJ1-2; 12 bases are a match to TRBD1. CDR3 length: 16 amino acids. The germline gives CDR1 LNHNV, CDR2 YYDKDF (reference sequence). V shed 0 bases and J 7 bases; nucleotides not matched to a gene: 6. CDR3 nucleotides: TGTGCCACCAGCAGAGAGGGGGACAGGGGGCGCGGTGGCTACACCTTC. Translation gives CATSREGDRGRGGYTF.

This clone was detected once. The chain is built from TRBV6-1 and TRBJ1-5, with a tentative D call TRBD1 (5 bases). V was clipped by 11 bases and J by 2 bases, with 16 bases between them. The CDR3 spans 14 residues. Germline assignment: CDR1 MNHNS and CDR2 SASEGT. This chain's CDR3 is CAGSPGRGNQPQHF. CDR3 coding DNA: TGTGCCGGCTCCCCGGGCAGGGGCAATCAGCCCCAGCATTTT.

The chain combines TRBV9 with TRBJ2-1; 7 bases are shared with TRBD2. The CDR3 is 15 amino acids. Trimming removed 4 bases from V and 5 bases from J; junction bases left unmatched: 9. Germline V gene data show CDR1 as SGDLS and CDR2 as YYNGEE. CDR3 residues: CASSQRGGGHNEQFF. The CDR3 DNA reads TGTGCCAGCAGCCAAAGGGGCGGGGGACACAATGAGCAGTTCTTC.

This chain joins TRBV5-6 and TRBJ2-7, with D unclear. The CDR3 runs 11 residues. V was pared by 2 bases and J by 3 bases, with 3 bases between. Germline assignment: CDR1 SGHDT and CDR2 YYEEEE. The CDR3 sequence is CASSFYYEQYF. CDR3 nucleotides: TGTGCCAGCAGCTTTTACTACGAGCAGTACTTC.

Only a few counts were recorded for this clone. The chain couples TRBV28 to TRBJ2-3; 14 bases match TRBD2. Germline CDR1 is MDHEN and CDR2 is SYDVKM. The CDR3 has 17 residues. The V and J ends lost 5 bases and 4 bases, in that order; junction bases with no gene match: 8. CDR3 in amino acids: CASSPRTSGRFADTQYF. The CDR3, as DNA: TGTGCCAGCAGTCCTCGGACTAGCGGGAGGTTCGCAGATACGCAGTATTTT.

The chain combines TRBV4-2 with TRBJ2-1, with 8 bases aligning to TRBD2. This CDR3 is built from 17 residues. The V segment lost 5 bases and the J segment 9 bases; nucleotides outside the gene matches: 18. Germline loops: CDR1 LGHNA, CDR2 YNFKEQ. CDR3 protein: CASSAGLPGGPLGEQFF. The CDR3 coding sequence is TGTGCCAGCAGCGCCGGACTACCGGGAGGGCCTTTGGGTGAGCAGTTCTTC.

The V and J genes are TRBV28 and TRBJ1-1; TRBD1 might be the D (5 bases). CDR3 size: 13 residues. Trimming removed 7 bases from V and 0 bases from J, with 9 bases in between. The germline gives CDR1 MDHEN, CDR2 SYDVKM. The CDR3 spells CASMGRMNTEAFF. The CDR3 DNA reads TGTGCCAGCATGGGACGGATGAACACTGAAGCTTTCTTT.

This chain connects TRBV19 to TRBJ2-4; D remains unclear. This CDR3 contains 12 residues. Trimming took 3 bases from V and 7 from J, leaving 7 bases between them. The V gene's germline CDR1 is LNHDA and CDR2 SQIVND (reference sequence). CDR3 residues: CASSIPQNIQYF. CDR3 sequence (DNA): TGTGCCAGTAGTATCCCCCAGAACATTCAGTACTTC.

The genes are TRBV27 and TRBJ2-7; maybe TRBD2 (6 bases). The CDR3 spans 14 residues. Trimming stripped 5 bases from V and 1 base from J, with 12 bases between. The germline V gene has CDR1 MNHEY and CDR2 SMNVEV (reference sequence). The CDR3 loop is CASSPPGGSYEQYF. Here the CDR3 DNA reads TGTGCCAGCAGTCCACCCGGGGGTTCCTACGAGCAGTACTTC.

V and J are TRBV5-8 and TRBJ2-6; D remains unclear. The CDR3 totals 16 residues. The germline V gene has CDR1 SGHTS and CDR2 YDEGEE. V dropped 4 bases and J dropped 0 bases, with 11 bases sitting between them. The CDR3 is CASSQGRVSGANVLTF. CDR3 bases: TGTGCCAGCAGCCAAGGACGGGTCTCTGGGGCCAACGTCCTGACTTTC.

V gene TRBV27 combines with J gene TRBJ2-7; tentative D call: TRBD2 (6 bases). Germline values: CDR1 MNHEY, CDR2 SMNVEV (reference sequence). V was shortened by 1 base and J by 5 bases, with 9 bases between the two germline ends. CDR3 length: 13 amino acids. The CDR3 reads CASSLLGRHEQYF. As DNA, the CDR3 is TGTGCCAGCAGTTTATTGGGGAGGCACGAGCAGTACTTC.

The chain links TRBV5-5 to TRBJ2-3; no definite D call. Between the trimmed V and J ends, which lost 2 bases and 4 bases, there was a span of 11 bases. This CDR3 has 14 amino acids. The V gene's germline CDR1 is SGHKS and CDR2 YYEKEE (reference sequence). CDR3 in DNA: TGTGCCAGCAGCTTACCCAGCCCAGCAGATACGCAGTATTTT. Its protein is CASSLPSPADTQYF.

The CDR3 DNA reads as TGTGCCAGCTCACCAGTTAGCGGGAGTGATGAGCAGTTCTTC. It yields the protein CASSPVSGSDEQFF. This chain joins TRBV18 and TRBJ2-1; 9 bases are shared with TRBD2. Trimming at V came to 2 bases and at J to 8 bases, leaving 4 bases not matched to a gene. Germline assignment: CDR1 KGHSH and CDR2 LQKENI. The CDR3 length is 14 residues.

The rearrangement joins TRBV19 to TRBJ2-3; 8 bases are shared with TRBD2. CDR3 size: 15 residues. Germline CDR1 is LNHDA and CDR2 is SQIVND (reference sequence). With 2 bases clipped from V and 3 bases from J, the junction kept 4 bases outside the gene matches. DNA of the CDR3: TGTGCCAGTAGTATACGGGAGGGAGGGACAGATACGCAGTATTTT. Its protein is CASSIREGGTDTQYF.

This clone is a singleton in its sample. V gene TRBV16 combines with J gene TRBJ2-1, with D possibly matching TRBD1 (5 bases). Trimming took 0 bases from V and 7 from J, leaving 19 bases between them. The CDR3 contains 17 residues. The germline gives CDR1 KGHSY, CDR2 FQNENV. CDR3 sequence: CASSQSGALAQANEQFF. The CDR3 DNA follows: TGTGCCAGCAGCCAATCTGGGGCGCTGGCCCAAGCTAATGAGCAGTTCTTC.

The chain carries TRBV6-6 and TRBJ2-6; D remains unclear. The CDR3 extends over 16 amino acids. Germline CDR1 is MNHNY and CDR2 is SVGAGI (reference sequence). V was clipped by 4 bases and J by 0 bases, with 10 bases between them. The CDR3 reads CASSFQQSSGANVLTF. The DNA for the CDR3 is TGTGCCAGCAGTTTTCAACAGAGCTCTGGGGCCAACGTCCTGACTTTC.

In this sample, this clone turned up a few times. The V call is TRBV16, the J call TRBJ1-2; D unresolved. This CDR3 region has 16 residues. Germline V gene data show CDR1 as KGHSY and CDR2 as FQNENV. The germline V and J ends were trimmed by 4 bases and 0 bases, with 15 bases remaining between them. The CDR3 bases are TGTGCCAGCAGCCCCCCGGGTAGCAGAACTAACTATGGCTACACCTTC. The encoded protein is CASSPPGSRTNYGYTF.

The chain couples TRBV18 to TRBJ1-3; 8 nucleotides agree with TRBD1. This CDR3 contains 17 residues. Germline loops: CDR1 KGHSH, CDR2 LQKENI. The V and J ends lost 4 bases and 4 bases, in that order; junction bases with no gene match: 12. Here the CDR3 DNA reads TGTGCCAGCTCACGATGGACAGGGAACTTGAACGGAAACACCATATATTTT. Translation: CASSRWTGNLNGNTIYF.

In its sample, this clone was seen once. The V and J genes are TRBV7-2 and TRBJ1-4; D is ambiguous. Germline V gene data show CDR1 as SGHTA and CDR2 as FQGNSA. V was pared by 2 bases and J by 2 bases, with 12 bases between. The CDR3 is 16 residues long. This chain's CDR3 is CASSLMVGVTNEKLFF. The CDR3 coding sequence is TGTGCCAGCAGCTTAATGGTCGGGGTTACTAATGAAAAACTGTTTTTT.

CDR3 sequence reads: CASRNTNLPGELFF. For the CDR3, the DNA is TGTGCCAGCAGGAACACTAACTTACCCGGGGAGCTGTTTTTT. The chain links TRBV6-4 to TRBJ2-2; no firm D call. This CDR3 contains 14 residues. V lost 6 bases to trimming and J lost 6 bases, with 14 bases between them. Per the germline V gene, CDR1 is MRHNA and CDR2 is SNTAGT.